The entry below describes one T cell receptor (beta chain). Its antigen is unidentified. In this cohort's terms, stable hyperthyroidism meant no ophthalmopathy by 18 months of follow-up. Using RNA transcripts, the TCR beta CDR3 regions were amplified. HTBI-primed RT-PCR formed the first round, and a multiplex PCR formed the second. In TCRdb, the multiplex PCR reads were re-called with MiXCR into one record per CDR3 protein. The data contain about 620,000 distinct CDR3 sequences, around a fifth of them singletons. Trimming took 7 bases from V and 3 from J; bases not matched to a gene: 9. This CDR3 is built from 16 residues. Germline CDR1 and CDR2: LNHDA and SQIVND (reference sequence). This sample is part of a study of Graves' ophthalmopathy and Graves' hyperthyroidism. Broader study findings: Using 13 signatures, a model distinguished ophthalmopathy from stable hyperthyroidism, reaching about 90% sensitivity and 70% to 83% specificity. Appearing in blood as well were most expanded thyroid clonotypes above 0.001 frequency. It was with around 70% sensitivity and 72.22% specificity that the model predicted ophthalmopathy progression.

This clonotype was obtained from a woman younger than 30 with stable Graves' hyperthyroidism. Some clones in this sample may be carry-over from other donors' samples. The sequenced material came from peripheral blood. The chain combines TRBV19 with TRBJ1-1; 12 bases are a match to TRBD1. The CDR3 loop is CASMAGTGGEDTEAFF. In nucleotides, the CDR3 is TGTGCCAGTATGGCCGGGACAGGGGGCGAGGACACTGAAGCTTTCTTT. Full variable domain (remainder filled in from reference TRBV19 and TRBJ1-1): DGGITQSPKYLFRKEGQNVTLSCEQNLNHDAMYWYRQDPGQGLRLIYYSQIVNDFQKGDIAEGYSVSREKKESFPLTVTSAQKNPTAFYLCASMAGTGGEDTEAFFGQGTRLTVV.